Given below is one T cell receptor beta chain in context. The target antigen is unknown. The patients chosen for sequencing had shown expansion of CD8+CD57+ cells (detected by flow cytometry). All participating patients were living with severe acquired aplastic anemia. The data stem from a study of CD8+CD57+ T cells in acquired aplastic anemia. Study-wide findings and caveats: Common to patients and controls were twenty-nine CD8+ CDR3 sequences.

The CDR3 spans 12 residues. CDR1 and CDR2 from the germline V gene are LNHDA and SQIVND (reference sequence). V lost 7 bases to trimming and J lost 0 bases, with 7 bases between them. It was genomic DNA that served as the template for profiling TCR beta VDJ and CDR3. Each CDR3 protein gets one entry after TCRdb re-called the reads with MiXCR. The sample records over 150,000 distinct CDR3 sequences, about 52% being singletons. The chain couples TRBV19 to TRBJ2-7, with D hard to call. The material sequenced was sorted CD4+, CD8+, or CD8+CD57+ T cells (not recorded which) from PBMCs. The clonotype originates from a human donor with aplastic anemia. The CDR3 nucleotides are TGTGCCAGTATCTCGAGCTCCTACGAGCAGTACTTC. This gives the protein CASISSSYEQYF.